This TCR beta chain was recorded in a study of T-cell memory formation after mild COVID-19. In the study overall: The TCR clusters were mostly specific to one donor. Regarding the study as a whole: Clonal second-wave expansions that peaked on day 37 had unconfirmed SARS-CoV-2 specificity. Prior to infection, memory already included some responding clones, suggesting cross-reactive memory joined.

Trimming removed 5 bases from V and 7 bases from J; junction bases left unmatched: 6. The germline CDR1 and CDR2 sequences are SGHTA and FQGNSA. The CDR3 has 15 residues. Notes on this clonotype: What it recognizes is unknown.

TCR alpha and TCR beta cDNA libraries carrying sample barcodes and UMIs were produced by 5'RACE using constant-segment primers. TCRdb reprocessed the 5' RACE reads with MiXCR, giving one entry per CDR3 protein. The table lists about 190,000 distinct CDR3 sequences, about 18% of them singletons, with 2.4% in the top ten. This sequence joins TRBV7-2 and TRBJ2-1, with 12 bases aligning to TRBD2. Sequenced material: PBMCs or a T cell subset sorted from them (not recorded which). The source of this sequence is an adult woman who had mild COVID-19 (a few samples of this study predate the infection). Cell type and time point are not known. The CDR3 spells CASSRGLAGLNEQFF. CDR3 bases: TGTGCCAGCAGCCGGGGACTAGCGGGCCTAAATGAGCAGTTCTTC. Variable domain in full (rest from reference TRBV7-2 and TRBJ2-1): GAGVSQSPSNKVTEKGKDVELRCDPISGHTALYWYRQSLGQGLEFLIYFQGNSAPDKSGLPSDRFSAERTGGSVSTLTIQRTQQEDSAVYLCASSRGLAGLNEQFFGPGTRLTVL.